The clone carrying this T cell receptor beta chain was detected many times. Its antigen is not known. The CDR3 regions of TCR beta were amplified from RNA transcripts. First-round RT-PCR with HTBI primers amplified the TCR CDR3 region. TCRdb analysed the multiplex PCR reads with MiXCR anew, one entry per CDR3 protein. The data show hundreds of thousands of distinct CDR3 sequences, around a quarter seen once. Inclusion characteristics of ophthalmopathy patients comprised a Clinical Activity Score of at least 3, a NOSPECS grade of at least 4, and duration under 3 months. The PBMCs studied were ones that came from roughly 11 ml fresh peripheral blood. The data derive from a study of T cells in Graves' hyperthyroidism and ophthalmopathy. Study in general: Before any treatment, at initial diagnosis, peripheral blood was collected.

Germline values: CDR1 SNHLY, CDR2 FYNNEI. The CDR3 has 14 amino acids. With 6 bases removed from V and 0 bases from J, the gap between germline ends came to 12 bases. Overall study findings and caveats: Among clonotypes expanded in thyroid above 0.001, most were also found in blood.

The sequenced sample consisted of blood. The clonotype originates from a woman aged 25 to 45 with Graves' ophthalmopathy. The rearrangement joins TRBV2 to TRBJ2-7; a possible D gene is TRBD1 (6 bases). The DNA for the CDR3 is TGTGCCAGCAGACAGGGCTCTAGCTCCTACGAGCAGTACTTC. It translates to CASRQGSSSYEQYF.